Each of the 21 T cell receptor beta chains below was sequenced from the same sample in a study of vaccination and CD4 T cells after COVID-19. Sample treatment: approximately nine-day PBMC culture with coronavirus spike peptide pools or control peptides (ViraFEST assay). For these receptors, no antigen is known. Cultured CD4+ T cell DNA underwent sequencing with the Oncomine TCR Beta short-read assay. MiXCR, applied by TCRdb to the PCR reads, yields one record per CDR3 protein. This sample has more than 9,500 distinct CDR3 sequences, with 55% to 65% found just once. Sequenced input: CD4+ T cells from blood, cultured in vitro. The receptors come from a human donor who had recovered from COVID-19.

This clonotype has just a few counts. V and J are TRBV2 and TRBJ1-2, with D unclear. V shed 8 bases and J shed 2 bases, with 9 bases lying between them. Germline V lookup: CDR1 SNHLY, CDR2 FYNNEI. The CDR3 is 12 amino acids. The CDR3 reads CASRRTNYGYTF. The CDR3 DNA reads TGTGCCAGCCGGCGGACCAACTATGGCTACACCTTC. The full variable domain, in which reference TRBV2 and TRBJ1-2 provide the parts outside the CDR3, is EPEVTQTPSHQVTQMGQEVILRCVPISNHLYFYWYRQILGQKVEFLVSFYNNEISEKSEIFDDQFSVERPDGSNFTLKIRSTKLEDSAMYFCASRRTNYGYTFGSGTRLTVV.

The gene calls are TRBV2 and TRBJ1-2, with D unresolved. The ends were cut back, 1 base at V and 8 bases at J, with 11 bases in the middle. The germline V gene has CDR1 SNHLY and CDR2 FYNNEI. The CDR3 sequence is 13 residues long. The CDR3 DNA follows: TGTGCCAGCAGTGAAGGGGCGTTTGGGGGCTACACCTTC. Amino acid sequence: CASSEGAFGGYTF.

The chain combines TRBV30 with TRBJ2-2; D is perhaps TRBD1 or TRBD2 (5 bases each). Per germline, CDR1 GTSNPN and CDR2 SVGIG (reference sequence). V was trimmed by 2 bases and J by 3 bases, leaving 13 bases between them. The CDR3 consists of 15 residues. The DNA for the CDR3 is TGTGCCTGGAGTATCGGAGTGGGGGACACCGGGGAGCTGTTTTTT. Its protein is CAWSIGVGDTGELFF. Looking up the rest from reference TRBV30 and TRBJ2-2 gives the full variable domain: SQTIHQWPATLVQPVGSPLSLECTVEGTSNPNLYWYRQAAGRGLQLLFYSVGIGQISSEVPQNLSASRPQDRQFILSSKKLLLSDSGFYLCAWSIGVGDTGELFFGEGSRLTVL.

Only one count was recorded for this clonotype. V is TRBV6-1 and J is TRBJ2-7; 7 bases align to TRBD2. V was clipped by 0 bases and J by 1 base; unmatched bases: 6. The CDR3 runs 16 residues. Germline assignment: CDR1 MNHNS and CDR2 SASEGT. The CDR3 sequence: CASSEAPEGGSYEQYF. The DNA of the CDR3 is TGTGCCAGCAGTGAAGCGCCAGAGGGAGGGTCCTACGAGCAGTACTTC.

The genes are TRBV28 and TRBJ2-5, with D perhaps being TRBD1 or TRBD2 (5 bases each). Trimming left V 7 bases short and J 0 bases short, with 15 bases between. The CDR3 sequence is 15 residues long. In germline, CDR1 is MDHEN, CDR2 SYDVKM. DNA for the CDR3: TGTGCCAGCACCCGGGGCCTTAGAAACCAAGAGACCCAGTACTTC. It encodes CASTRGLRNQETQYF.

This clonotype was counted between two and nine times. The chain has TRBV7-3 and TRBJ1-6; D not resolved. V was pared by 2 bases and J by 9 bases, with 8 bases between. The CDR3 loop spans 13 amino acids. Germline V lookup: CDR1 SGHTA, CDR2 FQGTGA. The CDR3 reads CASSLVNGSPLHF. CDR3 nucleotides: TGTGCCAGCAGCTTAGTCAACGGTTCACCCCTCCACTTT. Based on the CDR3 plus reference TRBV7-3 and TRBJ1-6, the full variable domain is GAGVSQTPSNKVTEKGKYVELRCDPISGHTALYWYRQSLGQGPEFLIYFQGTGAADDSGLPNDRFFAVRPEGSVSTLKIQRTERGDSAVYLCASSLVNGSPLHFGNGTRLTVT.

This clonotype has a handful of counts. The chain employs TRBV19 and TRBJ1-5, with 10 bases identical to TRBD1. This CDR3 comprises 14 residues. The trim removed 6 bases at V and 2 bases at J, leaving 1 base unmatched. CDR1 is LNHDA and CDR2 is SQIVND in the germline V gene (reference sequence). The CDR3 reads CASRGQGGNQPQHF. The CDR3 DNA follows: TGTGCCAGTAGAGGACAGGGGGGCAATCAGCCCCAGCATTTT.

This clonotype has only a few counts. V and J are TRBV7-3 and TRBJ2-5, with 8 bases fitting TRBD2. The CDR3 is 15 residues long. Trimming at V came to 5 bases and at J to 5 bases, leaving 10 bases not matched to a gene. CDR1 is SGHTA and CDR2 is FQGTGA in the germline V gene. The CDR3 DNA reads TGTGCCAGCAGCCCGGGGGGACTAGTTCAGGAGACCCAGTACTTC. As protein: CASSPGGLVQETQYF.

This chain links TRBV24-1 with TRBJ2-1; 7 positions match TRBD2. V shed 2 bases, J shed 3 bases, and the junction held 6 bases outside the gene matches. CDR3 length: 16 residues. Germline V gene sequence: CDR1 KGHDR, CDR2 SFDVKD. The CDR3 is CATSDWRGGNYNEQFF. Written as DNA, the CDR3 is TGTGCCACCAGTGATTGGAGGGGAGGGAACTACAATGAGCAGTTCTTC.

This clonotype was picked up one time. The chain combines TRBV28 with TRBJ2-1, with 7 bases fitting TRBD2. The V and J ends lost 9 bases and 15 bases, in that order; junction bases with no gene match: 11. The CDR3 contains 11 residues. Germline lookup yields CDR1 MDHEN and CDR2 SYDVKM. This CDR3 is CASHTTSAWFF. CDR3 coding DNA: TGTGCCAGTCACACAACTAGCGCTTGGTTCTTC.

The chain couples TRBV20-1 to TRBJ2-1, with 7 bases that match TRBD2. Germline V gene lookup returns CDR1 DFQATT and CDR2 SNEGSKA (reference sequence). The CDR3 has 15 amino acids. Germline trimming cut 2 bases from V and 4 bases from J; bases unmatched to any gene: 8. The CDR3 reads CSARLGRTGYNEQFF. Here the CDR3 DNA reads TGCAGTGCTAGACTCGGGAGGACGGGATACAATGAGCAGTTCTTC.

This sequence joins TRBV15 and TRBJ2-5; unclear D gene. The CDR3 has 11 residues. Germline values: CDR1 LNHNV, CDR2 YYDKDF (reference sequence). The germline V and J ends were trimmed by 0 bases and 5 bases, with 1 base remaining between them. The chain's CDR3 is CATSREETQYF. The CDR3 DNA reads TGTGCCACCAGCAGAGAGGAGACCCAGTACTTC.

The chain combines TRBV12-3 or TRBV12-4 with TRBJ2-3; D remains ambiguous. The CDR3 covers 14 residues. V dropped 3 bases and J dropped 0 bases, with 7 bases sitting between them. The DNA of the CDR3 is TGTGCCAGCAGTTTCTCCTCCAGCACAGATACGCAGTATTTT. Its protein is CASSFSSSTDTQYF.

This rearrangement joins TRBV19 to TRBJ1-1; D perhaps matches TRBD1 (6 bases). The germline V and J ends were trimmed by 6 bases and 7 bases, with 12 bases remaining between them. The V gene's germline CDR1 is LNHDA and CDR2 SQIVND (reference sequence). This CDR3 region has 12 residues. The CDR3 DNA sequence: TGTGCCAGTAGCCTCCGGGACAATGAAGCTTTCTTT. Encoded protein: CASSLRDNEAFF.

The rearrangement uses TRBV6-1 and TRBJ2-1; D gene unclear. Trimming pared 5 bases from V and 8 bases from J, leaving 10 bases between. Per germline, CDR1 MNHNS and CDR2 SASEGT. The CDR3 is 12 residues long. CDR3 nucleotides: TGTGCCAGCAGTCCACGGGTGGATGAGCAGTTCTTC. Translated: CASSPRVDEQFF.

This clonotype was observed a handful of times. The J gene is TRBJ1-2, the V gene TRBV20-1, with D uncertain. The length of the CDR3 is 13 residues. Trimming shortened V by 0 bases and J by 5 bases, and 10 bases separated the two germline ends. CDR1 and CDR2 (germline): DFQATT, SNEGSKA (reference sequence). CDR3 region: CSAREELGYGYTF. Written as DNA, the CDR3 is TGCAGTGCTAGAGAAGAATTAGGGTATGGCTACACCTTC.

The V call is TRBV11-2, the J call TRBJ2-3; TRBD2 aligns across 9 bases. The CDR3 is 16 amino acids. CDR1 is SGHAT, CDR2 FQNNGV, per germline. The V gene end was trimmed by 2 bases and the J gene end by 5 bases; junction bases not matched to a gene: 8. The CDR3 here is CASSLRASGNLDTQYF. The DNA of the CDR3 is TGTGCCAGCAGCTTAAGGGCTAGCGGGAATTTAGATACGCAGTATTTT. Full variable domain (outside the CDR3, taken from reference TRBV11-2 and TRBJ2-3): EAGVAQSPRYKIIEKRQSVAFWCNPISGHATLYWYQQILGQGPKLLIQFQNNGVVDDSQLPKDRFSAERLKGVDSTLKIQPAKLEDSAVYLCASSLRASGNLDTQYFGPGTRLTVL.

The V and J genes are TRBV6-1 and TRBJ1-1; unclear D gene. The germline CDR1 and CDR2 sequences are MNHNS and SASEGT. Trimming removed 4 bases from V and 0 bases from J, with 6 bases in between. CDR3 length: 13 amino acids. The CDR3 spells CASSVHLNTEAFF. CDR3 sequence (DNA): TGTGCCAGCAGTGTCCATTTGAACACTGAAGCTTTCTTT.

The rearrangement uses TRBV19 and TRBJ2-3; tentatively, D is TRBD2 (5 bases). Germline CDR1 and CDR2: LNHDA and SQIVND (reference sequence). V lost 7 bases and J 4 bases, leaving 6 bases between the germline ends. The CDR3 runs 11 residues. CDR3 DNA sequence: TGTGCCAGTACGAGGGCAGATACGCAGTATTTT. This codes for CASTRADTQYF.

This clonotype was recorded only once. The CDR3 coding sequence is TGCAGTGCTAGTGGGGCGGGAGGTGCCGGGGAGCTGTTTTTT. As protein: CSASGAGGAGELFF. The rearrangement joins TRBV20-1 to TRBJ2-2; TRBD2 agrees at 8 bases. The CDR3 runs 14 residues. Germline values: CDR1 DFQATT, CDR2 SNEGSKA (reference sequence). The V gene end was trimmed by 3 bases and the J gene end by 6 bases; junction bases not matched to a gene: 6.

This clonotype was counted a single time. This chain links TRBV5-1 with TRBJ2-3; TRBD1 matches 7 bases. V trimming: 0 bases; J trimming: 6 bases; junction bases outside the gene matches: 4. CDR3 size: 14 residues. The germline V gene has CDR1 SGHRS and CDR2 YFSETQ. The CDR3 sequence: CASSLAQGEDTQYF. In DNA, the CDR3 is TGCGCCAGCAGCTTGGCCCAGGGGGAGGATACGCAGTATTTT. The full variable domain, completed using reference TRBV5-1 and TRBJ2-3, is KAGVTQTPRYLIKTRGQQVTLSCSPISGHRSVSWYQQTPGQGLQFLFEYFSETQRNKGNFPGRFSGRQFSNSRSEMNVSTLELGDSALYLCASSLAQGEDTQYFGPGTRLTVL.